These 8 T cell receptor beta chains were sequenced from one sample in a study of blood T cell repertoires in COVID-19. The data were produced by immunoSEQ multiplex PCR, yet TCRdb's version contains in-frame clones alone and is incomplete. The sample holds 330,000 or so clones, roughly 89% seen once. What was sequenced was peripheral blood. These TCRs come from a man younger than 40 with COVID-19, enrolled during active disease.

The chain uses TRBV5-5 and TRBJ1-1, with TRBD1 matching 9 bases. The CDR3 runs 14 residues. The V gene's germline CDR1 is SGHKS and CDR2 YYEKEE (reference sequence). The ends lost 4 bases at V and 7 bases at J; junction bases unmatched: 8. CDR3 region: CASSRGQGLIEAFF. In DNA, the CDR3 is TGTGCCAGCAGCCGTGGACAGGGGTTGATTGAAGCTTTCTTT.

This clone appeared a few times. This chain joins TRBV10-3 and TRBJ2-7, with 7 bases that match TRBD2. The CDR3 consists of 15 residues. The trim removed 8 bases at V and 0 bases at J, leaving 10 bases unmatched. Germline V gives CDR1 ENHRY, CDR2 SYGVKD. The CDR3: CAIQGGGRSSYEQYF. The DNA of the CDR3 is TGTGCCATCCAAGGCGGGGGACGTAGCTCCTACGAGCAGTACTTC.

This clone was seen only once. The chain recombines TRBV7-2 with TRBJ2-7; D possibly corresponds to TRBD2 (6 bases). Germline CDR1 and CDR2: SGHTA and FQGNSA. This CDR3 is built from 14 residues. V gave up 3 bases and J gave up 2 bases, with 11 bases separating them. CDR3 in DNA: TGTGCCAGCAGCTTGGGACTCCAGACCTACGAGCAGTACTTC. This encodes CASSLGLQTYEQYF.

This clone was counted between two and nine times. V and J are TRBV2 and TRBJ2-5; D perhaps matches TRBD2 (6 bases). CDR3 length: 15 residues. Between the trimmed V and J ends, which lost 3 bases and 5 bases, there was a span of 16 bases. Per the germline V gene, CDR1 is SNHLY and CDR2 is FYNNEI. The CDR3 nucleotides read TGTGCCAGCAGTGATAGCTCAAGGGAGGAGGAGACCCAGTACTTC. Residues: CASSDSSREEETQYF.

CDR3 coding DNA: TGTGCCAGCAGCGTAGGAGGGTGGTCTAGCACAGATACGCAGTATTTT. Amino acid sequence: CASSVGGWSSTDTQYF. The chain couples TRBV9 to TRBJ2-3; D is perhaps TRBD2 (5 bases). V lost 0 bases and J lost 0, with 11 bases in between. Per germline, CDR1 SGDLS and CDR2 YYNGEE. The CDR3 loop spans 16 amino acids. Combining the CDR3 with reference TRBV9 and TRBJ2-3 gives the whole variable domain DSGVTQTPKHLITATGQRVTLRCSPRSGDLSVYWYQQSLDQGLQFLIQYYNGEERAKGNILERFSAQQFPDLHSELNLSSLELGDSALYFCASSVGGWSSTDTQYFGPGTRLTVL.

The chain links TRBV3-1 (or the pseudogene TRBV3-2) to TRBJ2-1; TRBD1 matches 10 bases. Trimming took 0 bases from V and 4 from J; bases not matched to a gene: 3. Germline-derived CDR1 and CDR2 are LGHDT and YNNKEL (reference sequence). This CDR3 has 16 residues. CDR3 coding DNA: TGTGCCAGCAGCCAAGATCGGGGACAGGGGTACAATGAGCAGTTCTTC. This encodes CASSQDRGQGYNEQFF.

This clone was recorded only once. This chain joins TRBV28 and TRBJ2-7; 7 bases line up with TRBD2. Germline V gene sequence: CDR1 MDHEN, CDR2 SYDVKM. V trimming: 5 bases; J trimming: 3 bases; junction bases outside the gene matches: 7. The CDR3 totals 14 residues. The CDR3 here is CASSGGRAVYEQYF. Here the CDR3 DNA reads TGTGCCAGCAGTGGAGGGAGGGCCGTCTACGAGCAGTACTTC.

The chain carries TRBV21-1 and TRBJ1-2. TRBV21-1 is a pseudogene segment. The CDR3 is made up of 16 amino acids. The CDR3: CASSKRTRGGLYGYTF. CDR3 nucleotide sequence: TGTGCCAGCAGCAAGCGAACACGGGGGGGCCTTTATGGCTACACCTTC.